This TCR beta chain was identified during a study of T cell responses to AZD1222 COVID-19 vaccine. Study-wide points: At 160-218 and 743-854, vaccine-associated CD4 TCRs were dominant, and they spanned spike.

Trimming removed 1 base at V and 6 bases at J, with 6 bases between. This CDR3 is 12 amino acids long. Germline assignment: CDR1 SGHRS and CDR2 YFSETQ. This clone is medium-sized by share. The antigen remains unidentified. Clones were sequenced by immunoSEQ multiplex PCR, and TCRdb holds only the in-frame ones, with some missing. The table includes roughly 120,000 clones, roughly nine tenths detected once. The V gene is TRBV5-1, the J gene TRBJ2-3, with no clear D. This clonotype originated in an adult in good health. Here the sequenced sample was peripheral blood, taken on day 0 of AZD1222 vaccination. The CDR3 region has the DNA TGCGCCAGCAGCTTGAACCCGGATACGCAGTATTTT. Encoded protein: CASSLNPDTQYF.